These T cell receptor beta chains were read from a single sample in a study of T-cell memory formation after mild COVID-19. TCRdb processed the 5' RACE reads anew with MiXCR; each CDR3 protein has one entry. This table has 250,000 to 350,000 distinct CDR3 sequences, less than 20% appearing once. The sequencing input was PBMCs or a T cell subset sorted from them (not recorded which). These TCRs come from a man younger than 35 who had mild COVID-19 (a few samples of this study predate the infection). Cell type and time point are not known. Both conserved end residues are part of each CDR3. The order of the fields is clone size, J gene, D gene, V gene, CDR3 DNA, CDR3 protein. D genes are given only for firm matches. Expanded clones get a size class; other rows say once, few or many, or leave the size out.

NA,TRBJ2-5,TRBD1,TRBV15,TGTGCCACCAGCCACCGGACAGGGGAAGAGACCCAGTACTTC,CATSHRTGEETQYF
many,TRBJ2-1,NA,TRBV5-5,TGTGCCAGCAGCTTGGCCGAGGCAGGGGTGCAGTACAATGAGCAGTTCTTC,CASSLAEAGVQYNEQFF
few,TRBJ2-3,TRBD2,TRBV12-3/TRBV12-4,TGTGCCAGCAGCTCTACTAGCGGGGGGGCAACAGATACGCAGTATTTT,CASSSTSGGATDTQYF
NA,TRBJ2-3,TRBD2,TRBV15,TGTGCCACCAGCAGGAGAGAGATGCGGGGGGGCCCCACAGATACGCAGTATTTT,CATSRREMRGGPTDTQYF
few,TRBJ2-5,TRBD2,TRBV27,TGTGCCAGCAGCCATGGACTAGCGGGGACGTACCAAGAGACCCAGTACTTC,CASSHGLAGTYQETQYF
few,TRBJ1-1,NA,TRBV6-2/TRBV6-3,TGTGCCAGCACCCAGGGAAACACTGAAGCTTTCTTT,CASTQGNTEAFF
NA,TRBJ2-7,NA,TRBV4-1,TGCGCCAGCTCCAGTCTAGGGGAGGTCTACGAGCAGTACTTC,CASSSLGEVYEQYF
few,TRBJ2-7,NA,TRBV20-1,TGCAGTGCTAGGGACAGTGGGGCTAAGTACGAGCAGTACTTC,CSARDSGAKYEQYF
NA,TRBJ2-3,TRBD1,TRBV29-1,TGCAGCGTTAACGGGGACAGTTTTACGCAGTATTTT,CSVNGDSFTQYF
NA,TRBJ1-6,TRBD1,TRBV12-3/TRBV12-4,TGTGCCAGCACCTTAGACGGGACAGGGGCTTCACCCCTCCACTTT,CASTLDGTGASPLHF
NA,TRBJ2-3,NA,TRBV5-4,TGTGCCAGCAGCCCGGCGGAGCCCGATACGCAGTATTTT,CASSPAEPDTQYF
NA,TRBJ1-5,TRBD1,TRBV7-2,TGTGCCAGCAGCCCCGGGACAACCGACAGGGGAAAGGAGCCCCAGCATTTT,CASSPGTTDRGKEPQHF
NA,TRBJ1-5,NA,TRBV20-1,TGCAGTGCTAGTCGAGAGCCTCATCAGCCCCAGCATTTT,CSASREPHQPQHF
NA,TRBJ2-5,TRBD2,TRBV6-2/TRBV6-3,TGTGCCAGCACCCCTCGGGGGGGCGGAGAGACCCAGTACTTC,CASTPRGGGETQYF
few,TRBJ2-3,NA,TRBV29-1,TGCAGCGGGCAGAGCACAGATACGCAGTATTTT,CSGQSTDTQYF
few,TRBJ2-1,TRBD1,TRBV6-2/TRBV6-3,TGTGCCAGCAGCGGCCGGGACAGGAATGGTGAGCAGTTCTTC,CASSGRDRNGEQFF
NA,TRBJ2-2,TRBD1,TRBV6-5,TGTGCCAGCAGTACCGACAGGGGAAACACCGGGGAGCTGTTTTTT,CASSTDRGNTGELFF
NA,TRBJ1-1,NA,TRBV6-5,TGTGCCAGCACCGCCCCGGGGAACACTGAAGCTTTCTTT,CASTAPGNTEAFF
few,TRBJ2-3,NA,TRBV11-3,TGTGCCAGCAGCTCGACCTATGGCCCTTCGAGCGATACGCAGTATTTT,CASSSTYGPSSDTQYF
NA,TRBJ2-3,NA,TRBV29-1,TGCAGCGCCTCTTTCGCAGATACGCAGTATTTT,CSASFADTQYF
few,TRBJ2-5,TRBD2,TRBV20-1,TGCAGTGCTAGAGATAGTAGGACTAGCTGGGAGACCCAGTACTTC,CSARDSRTSWETQYF